These 9 T cell receptor beta chains originate from one sample sequenced in a study of blood T cell repertoires in COVID-19. The protocol was immunoSEQ multiplex PCR, while the TCRdb copy is restricted to in-frame clones and leaves out a portion. The data show some 190,000 clones, with around 85% seen just once and around 12% held by the top ten. Sequencing used peripheral blood. These receptors originate from a woman aged 45 to 65 with acute or convalescent COVID-19.

This chain links TRBV9 with TRBJ2-2; D ambiguous. Germline CDR1 SGDLS, CDR2 YYNGEE. The CDR3 is 14 amino acids. V shed 3 bases and J shed 6 bases, with 12 bases lying between them. This CDR3 reads CASSALSLSGELFF. CDR3 coding DNA: TGTGCCAGCAGCGCCCTCTCCCTTTCCGGGGAGCTGTTTTTT.

The rearrangement joins TRBV7-2 to TRBJ2-1; 9 positions match TRBD2. CDR1 and CDR2 from the germline V gene are SGHTA and FQGNSA. V lost 5 bases, J lost 5 bases, and 10 bases stayed unmatched. The CDR3 contains 16 residues. CDR3 nucleotide sequence: TGTGCCAGCAGCGGGGGGGCTAGCGGGATAAACAATGAGCAGTTCTTC. It is translated as CASSGGASGINNEQFF.

The gene calls are TRBV18 and TRBJ2-2; maybe TRBD2 (6 bases). The germline V gene has CDR1 KGHSH and CDR2 LQKENI. V was pared by 8 bases and J by 1 base, with 29 bases between. The CDR3 covers 20 residues. CDR3 loop: CASPQSMQAGGPLNTGELFF. CDR3 coding DNA: TGTGCCAGCCCCCAGAGCATGCAGGCCGGGGGACCATTGAACACCGGGGAGCTGTTTTTT.

This clone was picked up one time. The rearrangement uses TRBV15 and TRBJ2-1; 7 bases map to TRBD2. With 6 bases clipped from V and 8 bases from J, the junction kept 13 bases outside the gene matches. The germline gives CDR1 LNHNV, CDR2 YYDKDF (reference sequence). This CDR3 region has 15 residues. CDR3 DNA sequence: TGTGCCACCAGTATTGGTGGGAGGGTTGCGGATGAGCAGTTCTTC. Translation: CATSIGGRVADEQFF.

The rearrangement joins TRBV27 to TRBJ1-6; D possibly corresponds to TRBD1 (5 bases). Germline CDR1 MNHEY, CDR2 SMNVEV (reference sequence). The CDR3 has 17 residues. With 3 bases removed from V and 0 bases from J, the gap between germline ends came to 12 bases. The CDR3 DNA follows: TGTGCCAGCAGTTTGGGGCCGTCTAGCTCCTATAATTCACCCCTCCACTTT. Amino acids: CASSLGPSSSYNSPLHF.

V is TRBV6-5 and J is TRBJ1-1, with 8 bases identical to TRBD1. With V trimmed by 9 bases and J by 4 bases, 7 bases remained unmatched. The CDR3 length is 13 residues. Germline loops: CDR1 MNHEY, CDR2 SVGAGI. Here the CDR3 DNA reads TGTGCCAGTAGAGGACAGGGATCCACTGAAGCTTTCTTT. Encoded protein: CASRGQGSTEAFF.

The chain couples TRBV24-1 to TRBJ1-2, with 8 bases identical to TRBD1. The trim removed 2 bases at V and 3 bases at J, leaving 10 bases unmatched. Germline CDR1 KGHDR, CDR2 SFDVKD. There are 17 residues in the CDR3. The CDR3 here is CATSDYGAGGTDYGYTF. In nucleotides, the CDR3 is TGTGCCACCAGTGATTATGGAGCAGGGGGCACGGACTATGGCTACACCTTC.

V usage is TRBV7-2 and J usage is TRBJ2-7; 10 positions match TRBD2. CDR1 is SGHTA, CDR2 FQGNSA, per germline. V shed 2 bases and J 5 bases; nucleotides not matched to a gene: 6. CDR3 length equals 15 residues. The chain's CDR3 is CASSLWGTSVDEQYF. The CDR3 coding sequence is TGTGCCAGCAGCTTATGGGGGACTAGCGTCGACGAGCAGTACTTC.

J is TRBJ2-7 and V is TRBV24-1; D is perhaps TRBD1 (5 bases). The V end lost 7 bases, the J end lost 4 bases, and 10 bases lay between the germline ends. Per the germline V gene, CDR1 is KGHDR and CDR2 is SFDVKD. The CDR3 spans 12 residues. The CDR3 nucleotides are TGTGCCACCAGAGGGGAAGGGTACGAGCAGTACTTC. This sequence encodes CATRGEGYEQYF.